The 28 T cell receptor beta chains listed next were all sequenced from one sample in a study of blood T cells in healthy people across ages. Next came a second PCR, run for roughly 6 to 11 cycles, which used a sample-barcoded 5' primer along with a J-beta primer mix. TCRdb processed the 5' RACE reads anew with MiXCR; each CDR3 protein has one entry. The sample consists of 1.5 million to 2 million distinct CDR3 sequences, under 30% of them appearing once. Specimen: blood. These receptors were collected from a woman in her twenties or thirties in good health.

V gene TRBV24-1 combines with J gene TRBJ1-2; D might be TRBD1 (5 bases). The CDR3 extends over 11 amino acids. Trimming shortened V by 3 bases and J by 10 bases, and 8 bases separated the two germline ends. Germline CDR1 and CDR2: KGHDR and SFDVKD. CDR3 in DNA: TGTGCCACCAGTGATACGGGGGTCTACACCTTC. Its protein is CATSDTGVYTF.

This clonotype was counted a few times. This chain joins TRBV7-9 and TRBJ2-1, with 11 nucleotides matching TRBD2. There are 16 residues in the CDR3. CDR1 and CDR2 from the germline V gene are SEHNR and FQNEAQ (reference sequence). V shed 4 bases and J 6 bases; nucleotides not matched to a gene: 8. CDR3 bases: TGTGCCAGCAGCTCGGGACTAGCGGTCCGGGCCAATGAGCAGTTCTTC. It is translated as CASSSGLAVRANEQFF.

This clonotype was recorded many times. The chain recombines TRBV20-1 with TRBJ2-1; 7 nucleotides match TRBD1. Looked up from germline, CDR1 is DFQATT and CDR2 is SNEGSKA (reference sequence). This CDR3 is built from 15 residues. Trimming removed 2 bases from V and 5 bases from J; junction bases left unmatched: 9. Here the CDR3 reads CSARPTTGNDNEQFF. The CDR3 region has the DNA TGCAGTGCTAGACCGACGACAGGGAACGACAATGAGCAGTTCTTC.

This clonotype was found many times. The genes are TRBV25-1 and TRBJ2-5; D possibly uses TRBD1 or TRBD2 (5 bases each). The CDR3 is made up of 12 amino acids. Per the germline V gene, CDR1 is MGHDK and CDR2 is SYGVNS. V lost 7 bases and J 4 bases, leaving 10 bases between the germline ends. The CDR3 spells CASIGTRETQYF. The CDR3 coding sequence is TGTGCCAGCATTGGGACCAGAGAGACCCAGTACTTC. The variable domain in full, completed from reference TRBV25-1 and TRBJ2-5, reads EADIYQTPRYLVIGTGKKITLECSQTMGHDKMYWYQQDPGMELHLIHYSYGVNSTEKGDLSSESTVSRIRTEHFPLTLESARPSHTSQYLCASIGTRETQYFGPGTRLLVL.

This clonotype was recorded many times. The chain employs TRBV27 and TRBJ2-5; D is ambiguous. Deletions cut 1 base from V and 1 base from J, with 10 bases between. The CDR3 length is 15 residues. Germline V gene lookup returns CDR1 MNHEY and CDR2 SMNVEV (reference sequence). The CDR3 bases are TGTGCCAGCAGTTTATTCACAGACCCCCAAGAGACCCAGTACTTC. Translation gives CASSLFTDPQETQYF.

At least ten counts were recorded for this clonotype. The V gene is TRBV12-3 or TRBV12-4, the J gene TRBJ1-2, with 7 bases matching TRBD1. This CDR3 contains 14 residues. V was pared by 5 bases and J by 5 bases, with 8 bases of the junction left unmatched. The CDR3 reads CASSPDRVRYGYTF. The CDR3 DNA reads as TGTGCCAGCAGTCCTGACAGGGTTAGGTATGGCTACACCTTC.

The V call is TRBV5-1, the J call TRBJ2-3; a weak D match, TRBD2 (7 bases). CDR1 SGHRS and CDR2 YFSETQ come from the germline V gene. The CDR3 extends over 15 amino acids. With 9 bases removed from V and 1 base from J, the gap between germline ends came to 18 bases. The CDR3, as DNA: TGCGCCAACACTCCCGGGGGGCTTGGCACAGATACGCAGTATTTT. Encoded protein: CANTPGGLGTDTQYF.

This clonotype appeared many times. The chain recombines TRBV20-1 with TRBJ2-7; 9 positions match TRBD2. The junction had 14 bases not matched to a gene; V was cut back by 6 bases and J by 5 bases. Germline CDR1 and CDR2: DFQATT and SNEGSKA (reference sequence). The CDR3 extends over 15 amino acids. The CDR3 DNA is TGCAGTGCACTGCAGCTGGGACTAGCATCCAACGAGCAGTACTTC. As protein: CSALQLGLASNEQYF.

V gene TRBV11-2 combines with J gene TRBJ2-3, with D perhaps TRBD2 (5 bases). Between the trimmed V and J ends, which lost 3 bases and 5 bases, there was a span of 15 bases. Germline V gene lookup returns CDR1 SGHAT and CDR2 FQNNGV. This CDR3 is built from 15 residues. The CDR3 here is CASSFPQVRGDTQYF. The DNA for the CDR3 is TGTGCCAGCAGCTTCCCGCAGGTTCGGGGAGATACGCAGTATTTT.

The chain couples TRBV12-3 or TRBV12-4 to TRBJ2-7; perhaps TRBD1 as D (5 bases). The V and J ends lost 4 bases and 5 bases respectively, with 15 bases between them. The CDR3 consists of 14 residues. The CDR3 DNA reads TGTGCCAGCAGTTCCACAGGACGATTGAACGAGCAGTACTTC. It translates to CASSSTGRLNEQYF.

Details on this clonotype: The germline gene is not matched at one end of the junction; a read error may be the cause. The chain recombines TRBV5-1 with TRBJ1-1, with 8 nucleotides matching TRBD1. Germline CDR1 is SGHRS and CDR2 is YFSETQ. The CDR3 spans 18 residues. The CDR3 region has the DNA TGCGCCAACAGCTTGGCTTGGACAGGGAAAGGGATGAACACTGAAGCTTTCTTT. Amino acids: CANSLAWTGKGMNTEAFF.

Notes on this clonotype: One base away lies a much larger clone, so this may be a sequencing read error. This chain links TRBV7-2 with TRBJ2-4, with D possibly matching TRBD1 (5 bases). The J call is in doubt because the DNA end fits TRBJ2-7 better. Germline CDR1 and CDR2: SGHTA and FQGNSA. This CDR3 has 15 residues. In nucleotides, the CDR3 is TGTGCCAGCAGCTCAGGCCAGGACATCTCCTACGAGCAGTACTTC. It specifies CASSSGQDISYEQYF.

V gene TRBV27 combines with J gene TRBJ2-1; 8 bases agree with TRBD1. Losses at the gene ends were 6 bases for V and 5 bases for J; bases not matched to a gene: 12. The CDR3 runs to 16 residues. The germline V gene has CDR1 MNHEY and CDR2 SMNVEV (reference sequence). The DNA of the CDR3 is TGTGCCAGCAGCCCGATGCCGGGACAGGCCCACAATGAGCAGTTCTTC. Amino acids: CASSPMPGQAHNEQFF.

This clonotype was counted between two and nine times. V is TRBV5-1 and J is TRBJ2-1; D not certain. The V end was cut by 2 bases, the J end by 7 bases, with 16 bases between. Germline V gene data show CDR1 as SGHRS and CDR2 as YFSETQ. The CDR3 runs 15 residues. The chain's CDR3 is CASSLVSTGTNEQFF. CDR3 in DNA: TGCGCCAGCAGCTTAGTGTCTACCGGAACGAATGAGCAGTTCTTC.

The chain employs TRBV24-1 and TRBJ2-1, with D perhaps TRBD1 (5 bases). The CDR3 sequence is 14 residues long. The germline gives CDR1 KGHDR, CDR2 SFDVKD. Trimming pared 4 bases from V and 9 bases from J, leaving 15 bases between. The CDR3 loop reads CATSESRVRSEQFF. In DNA, the CDR3 is TGTGCCACCAGTGAGAGCAGGGTTAGGAGTGAGCAGTTCTTC.

The CDR3 is CTSSLALYQPQHF. CDR3 in DNA: TGTACCAGCAGCTTAGCTCTCTATCAGCCCCAGCATTTT. The gene calls are TRBV7-2 and TRBJ1-5, with D unclear. This CDR3 region has 13 residues. Germline V gives CDR1 SGHTA, CDR2 FQGNSA. Trimming shortened V by 0 bases and J by 5 bases, and 5 bases separated the two germline ends.

This clonotype has ten or more counts. The J gene is TRBJ2-4, the V gene TRBV11-2, with a weak D call TRBD1 (7 bases). Trimming removed 6 bases at V and 5 bases at J, with 17 bases between. The CDR3 covers 15 residues. Germline assignment: CDR1 SGHAT and CDR2 FQNNGV. CDR3 protein: CASRSQEGAENIQYF. Here the CDR3 DNA reads TGTGCCAGCAGATCGCAGGAGGGGGCAGAAAACATTCAGTACTTC.

The V and J genes are TRBV20-1 and TRBJ1-5; 7 nucleotides align to TRBD1. Germline CDR1 DFQATT, CDR2 SNEGSKA (reference sequence). This CDR3 has 17 amino acids. The ends lost 3 bases at V and 0 bases at J; junction bases unmatched: 11. CDR3 nucleotides: TGCAGTGCTAGGACAGCGGGACAGCTAGTTAGCAATCAGCCCCAGCATTTT. Translation: CSARTAGQLVSNQPQHF.

V gene TRBV11-2 combines with J gene TRBJ2-3; TRBD2 agrees at 12 bases. CDR3 length: 18 amino acids. Germline V lookup: CDR1 SGHAT, CDR2 FQNNGV. J lost 0 bases, V lost 4 bases, and 8 bases had no gene match. Here the CDR3 reads CASSSYPLAGGSTDTQYF. The CDR3 DNA reads as TGTGCCAGCAGCTCATATCCTCTAGCGGGGGGGAGCACAGATACGCAGTATTTT.

The rearrangement links TRBV7-2 to TRBJ2-4, with 8 positions matching TRBD2. The better agreement between TRBJ2-7 and the DNA end casts doubt on the J call. The CDR3 is 16 amino acids. CDR1 SGHTA and CDR2 FQGNSA come from the germline V gene. The CDR3 region has the DNA TGTGCCAGCAGCATAAATCCCGCGGGAGGAATCTACGAGCAGTACTTC. It yields the protein CASSINPAGGIYEQYF.

The genes are TRBV7-2 and TRBJ2-1; D gene ambiguous. The CDR3 is made up of 16 amino acids. V was shortened by 1 base and J by 4 bases, with 14 bases between the two germline ends. The germline V gene encodes CDR1 SGHTA and CDR2 FQGNSA. The CDR3: CASSLDLVPGYNEQFF. The CDR3, as DNA: TGTGCCAGCAGCTTAGATCTAGTCCCTGGTTACAATGAGCAGTTCTTC. The complete variable domain, with remaining parts taken from reference TRBV7-2 and TRBJ2-1, reads GAGVSQSPSNKVTEKGKDVELRCDPISGHTALYWYRQSLGQGLEFLIYFQGNSAPDKSGLPSDRFSAERTGGSVSTLTIQRTQQEDSAVYLCASSLDLVPGYNEQFFGPGTRLTVL.

V and J are TRBV7-2 and TRBJ2-2; TRBD1 matches at 8 bases. Germline V gene lookup returns CDR1 SGHTA and CDR2 FQGNSA. The J segment lost 6 bases and the V segment lost 6 bases, leaving 9 bases of the junction unmatched. CDR3 size: 15 residues. The CDR3 DNA follows: TGTGCCAGCAGTGGACAGGGACCCTACCCCGGGGAGCTGTTTTTT. This translates into CASSGQGPYPGELFF. Full variable domain (outside the CDR3, taken from reference TRBV7-2 and TRBJ2-2): GAGVSQSPSNKVTEKGKDVELRCDPISGHTALYWYRQSLGQGLEFLIYFQGNSAPDKSGLPSDRFSAERTGGSVSTLTIQRTQQEDSAVYLCASSGQGPYPGELFFGEGSRLTVL.

This clonotype was observed at least ten times. The chain carries TRBV7-3 and TRBJ2-6; tentatively, D is TRBD1 or TRBD2 (5 bases each). Germline CDR1 and CDR2: SGHTA and FQGTGA. The CDR3 is made up of 19 amino acids. Trimming stripped 2 bases from V and 2 bases from J, with 19 bases between. CDR3 sequence: CASSLFEGTNPPGANVLTF. The DNA for the CDR3 is TGTGCCAGCAGCTTATTTGAGGGGACCAATCCCCCTGGGGCCAACGTCCTGACTTTC.

This clonotype was found many times. The chain is built from TRBV6-5 and TRBJ2-4; perhaps TRBD2 as D (5 bases). Per the germline V gene, CDR1 is MNHEY and CDR2 is SVGAGI. V dropped 3 bases and J dropped 0 bases, with 9 bases sitting between them. The CDR3 length is 15 residues. CDR3 in DNA: TGTGCCAGCAGTTATTACGAGGGAGCCAAAAACATTCAGTACTTC. It codes for CASSYYEGAKNIQYF.

CDR3 DNA: TGTGCCAGCAGTGAATATGTCAGGGGGAACTGGCTAGCGGGGCCCTACGAGCAGTACTTC. This translates into CASSEYVRGNWLAGPYEQYF. The chain has TRBV25-1 and TRBJ2-7; the match to TRBD2 covers 9 bases. V lost 0 bases, J lost 2 bases, and 17 bases stayed unmatched. The germline gives CDR1 MGHDK, CDR2 SYGVNS. The length of the CDR3 is 20 residues.

This clonotype was recorded many times. The chain couples TRBV9 to TRBJ2-1; D possibly uses TRBD1 or TRBD2 (7 bases each). The V gene lost 3 bases and the J gene lost 7 bases, with 20 bases spanning the gap. CDR1 is SGDLS and CDR2 is YYNGEE in the germline V gene. The CDR3 sequence is 16 residues long. The CDR3 DNA is TGTGCCAGCAGCGCACGCAGGGGGGGGGCCTGGAATGAGCAGTTCTTC. This translates into CASSARRGGAWNEQFF.

V gene TRBV12-3 or TRBV12-4 combines with J gene TRBJ1-4, with D possibly TRBD1 on 5 matching bases. V was clipped by 5 bases and J by 10 bases, with 17 bases between them. There are 14 residues in the CDR3. The chain's CDR3 is CASSHPGGDGKLFF. The CDR3 nucleotides read TGTGCCAGCAGTCACCCGGGAGGGGACGGAAAACTGTTTTTT.

The V call is TRBV29-1, the J call TRBJ1-1; D call uncertain. The length of the CDR3 is 14 residues. The V end lost 3 bases, the J end lost 0 bases, and 11 bases lay between the germline ends. Germline assignment: CDR1 SQVTM and CDR2 ANQGSEA. CDR3 sequence: CSVEVAAMNTEAFF. Here the CDR3 DNA reads TGCAGCGTTGAGGTGGCTGCCATGAACACTGAAGCTTTCTTT. The full variable domain, in which reference TRBV29-1 and TRBJ1-1 provide the parts outside the CDR3, is SAVISQKPSRDICQRGTSLTIQCQVDSQVTMMFWYRQQPGQSLTLIATANQGSEATYESGFVIDKFPISRPNLTFSTLTVSNMSPEDSSIYLCSVEVAAMNTEAFFGQGTRLTVV.